This TCR beta chain was captured in a study of OX40 agonist ivuxolimab in advanced cancers. This table comes from immunoSEQ multiplex PCR, and its TCRdb copy is limited to in-frame clones, with some not included. The sample carries some 59,000 clones, 85% to 95% recorded once. Germline CDR1 SEHNR, CDR2 FQNEAQ (reference sequence). The CDR3 loop spans 14 amino acids. Trimming removed 2 bases from V and 8 bases from J, with 13 bases in between. The starting material was CD4+ or CD8+ T cells sorted from blood, obtained in a trial of the OX40 agonist ivuxolimab. The genes are TRBV7-9 and TRBJ2-1; D might be TRBD2 (5 bases). The TCR sequence derives from an adult with an advanced solid tumor such as melanoma, head and neck, liver or kidney cancer. As DNA, the CDR3 is TGTGCCAGCAGCTTACCACACACCGGGGATGAGCAGTTCTTC. It encodes CASSLPHTGDEQFF.